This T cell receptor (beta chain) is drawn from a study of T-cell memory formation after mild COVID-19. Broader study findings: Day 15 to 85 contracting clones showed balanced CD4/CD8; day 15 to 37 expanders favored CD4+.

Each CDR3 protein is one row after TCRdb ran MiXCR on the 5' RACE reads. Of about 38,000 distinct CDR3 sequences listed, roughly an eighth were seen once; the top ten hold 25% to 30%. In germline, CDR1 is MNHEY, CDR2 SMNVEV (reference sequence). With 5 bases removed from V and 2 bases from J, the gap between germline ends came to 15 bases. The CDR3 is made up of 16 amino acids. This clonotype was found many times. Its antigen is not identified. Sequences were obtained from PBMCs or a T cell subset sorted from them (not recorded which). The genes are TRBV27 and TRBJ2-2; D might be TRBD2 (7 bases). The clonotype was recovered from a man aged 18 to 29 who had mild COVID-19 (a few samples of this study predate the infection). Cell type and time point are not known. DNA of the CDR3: TGTGCCAGCAGTCTCTTTGGGGGGGCAAACACCGGGGAGCTGTTTTTT. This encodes CASSLFGGANTGELFF.